This TCR beta chain derives from a study of blood T cell repertoires in COVID-19. The CDR3 extends over 12 amino acids. V lost 6 bases to trimming and J lost 7 bases, with 12 bases between them. Using immunoSEQ multiplex PCR, the repertoire was profiled, and TCRdb retains in-frame clones only, with some absent. The sample includes around 140,000 clones, 84% of them seen just once. The sequenced sample consisted of peripheral blood. V gene TRBV12-3 or TRBV12-4 combines with J gene TRBJ1-2; the D is unclear. The clonotype comes from a man in his 60s with active or convalescent COVID-19. This chain's CDR3 is CASSPNRVGYTF. The CDR3 DNA sequence: TGTGCCAGCAGCCCCAACCGCGTTGGCTACACCTTC.